What follows are 3 T cell receptor beta chains derived from one specimen sequenced in a study of circulating CD8 cells and anti-PD-1 response in melanoma. Four subsets defined by PD-1 and/or TIGIT were sorted from live CD3+CD8+TCRalphabeta+ cells. The QIAseq Immune Repertoire TCR panel built the libraries from roughly 16 ng of total RNA. One entry per CDR3 protein, called by TCRdb with MiXCR from the reads. The sample has approximately 450 distinct CDR3 sequences; around 11% are singletons. This sample comprised CD8+ T cells from PBMCs, obtained at baseline or after one month of anti-PD-1 therapy (not recorded which). The source is a human donor with melanoma.

Notes on this clonotype: The conserved phenylalanine or tryptophan is not found at the CDR3 terminus, so this likely reflects a read error. CDR3 in DNA: TGTGCCAGCAGTTTAAGGGGTTCCCTTTACGAGCAGTACCCC. Encoded protein: CASSLRGSLYEQYP. The chain has TRBV28 and TRBJ2-7, with D perhaps TRBD1 (5 bases). Per the germline V gene, CDR1 is MDHEN and CDR2 is SYDVKM. The CDR3 is 14 residues long. V dropped 2 bases and J dropped 4 bases, with 12 bases sitting between them.

This clonotype was counted a few times. One base away lies a much larger clone, so this may be a sequencing read error. The chain employs TRBV28 and TRBJ1-5; tentatively, D is TRBD1 (5 bases). The CDR3 is made up of 14 amino acids. CDR1 MDHEN and CDR2 SYDVKM come from the germline V gene. The CDR3 here is CAGSRGRGNQPQHF. CDR3 sequence (DNA): TGTGCCGGCAGTCGGGGCCGCGGCAATCAGCCCCAGCATTTT.

Within the sample, this clonotype is hyperexpanded. The rearrangement joins TRBV2 to TRBJ2-5; no clear D gene. Trimming left V 5 bases short and J 5 bases short, with 15 bases between. The CDR3 covers 14 residues. The germline gives CDR1 SNHLY, CDR2 FYNNEI. In DNA form, the CDR3 reads TGTGCCAGCAGTTCCCGTGTGCCAATGGAGACCCAGTACTTC. Translation gives CASSSRVPMETQYF. The full variable domain, with the rest looked up from reference TRBV2 and TRBJ2-5, is EPEVTQTPSHQVTQMGQEVILRCVPISNHLYFYWYRQILGQKVEFLVSFYNNEISEKSEIFDDQFSVERPDGSNFTLKIRSTKLEDSAMYFCASSSRVPMETQYFGPGTRLLVL.